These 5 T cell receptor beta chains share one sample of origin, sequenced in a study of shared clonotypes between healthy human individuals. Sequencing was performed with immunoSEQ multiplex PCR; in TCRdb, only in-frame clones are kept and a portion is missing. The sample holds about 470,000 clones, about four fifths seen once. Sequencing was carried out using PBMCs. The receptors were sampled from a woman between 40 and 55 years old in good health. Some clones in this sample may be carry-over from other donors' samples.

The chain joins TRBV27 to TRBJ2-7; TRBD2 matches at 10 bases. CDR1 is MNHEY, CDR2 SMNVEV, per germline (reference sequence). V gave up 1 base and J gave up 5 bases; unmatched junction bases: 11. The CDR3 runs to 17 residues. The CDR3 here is CASSLFSLAGVNNEQYF. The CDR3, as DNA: TGTGCCAGCAGTTTATTCTCGCTAGCGGGAGTTAACAACGAGCAGTACTTC.

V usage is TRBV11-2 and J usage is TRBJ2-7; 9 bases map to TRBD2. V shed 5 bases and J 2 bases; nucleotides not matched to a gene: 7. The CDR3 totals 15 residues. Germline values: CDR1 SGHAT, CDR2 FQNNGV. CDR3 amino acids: CASSTHSGSPYEQYF. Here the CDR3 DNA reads TGTGCCAGCAGCACCCATAGCGGGAGCCCCTACGAGCAGTACTTC. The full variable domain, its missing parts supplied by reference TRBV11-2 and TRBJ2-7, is EAGVAQSPRYKIIEKRQSVAFWCNPISGHATLYWYQQILGQGPKLLIQFQNNGVVDDSQLPKDRFSAERLKGVDSTLKIQPAKLEDSAVYLCASSTHSGSPYEQYFGPGTRLTVT.

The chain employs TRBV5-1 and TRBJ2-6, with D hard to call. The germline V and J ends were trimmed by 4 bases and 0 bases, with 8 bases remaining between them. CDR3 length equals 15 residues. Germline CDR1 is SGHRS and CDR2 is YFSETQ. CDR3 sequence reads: CASSLTISGANVLTF. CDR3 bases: TGCGCCAGCAGCCTGACCATCTCTGGGGCCAACGTCCTGACTTTC.

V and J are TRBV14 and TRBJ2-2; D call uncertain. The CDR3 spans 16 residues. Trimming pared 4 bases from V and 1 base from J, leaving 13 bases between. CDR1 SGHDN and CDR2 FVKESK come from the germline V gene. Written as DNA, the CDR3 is TGTGCCAGCAGCCCGACTCCATCGTGGAACACCGGGGAGCTGTTTTTT. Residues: CASSPTPSWNTGELFF.

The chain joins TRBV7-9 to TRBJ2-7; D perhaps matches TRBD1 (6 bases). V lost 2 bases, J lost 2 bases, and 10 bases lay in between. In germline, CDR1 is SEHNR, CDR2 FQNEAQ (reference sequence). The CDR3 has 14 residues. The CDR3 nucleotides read TGTGCCAGCAGCTTACTAGGGGGAGCCTACGAGCAGTACTTC. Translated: CASSLLGGAYEQYF. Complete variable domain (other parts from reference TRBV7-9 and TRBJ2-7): DTGVSQNPRHKITKRGQNVTFRCDPISEHNRLYWYRQTLGQGPEFLTYFQNEAQLEKSRLLSDRFSAERPKGSFSTLEIQRTEQGDSAMYLCASSLLGGAYEQYFGPGTRLTVT.